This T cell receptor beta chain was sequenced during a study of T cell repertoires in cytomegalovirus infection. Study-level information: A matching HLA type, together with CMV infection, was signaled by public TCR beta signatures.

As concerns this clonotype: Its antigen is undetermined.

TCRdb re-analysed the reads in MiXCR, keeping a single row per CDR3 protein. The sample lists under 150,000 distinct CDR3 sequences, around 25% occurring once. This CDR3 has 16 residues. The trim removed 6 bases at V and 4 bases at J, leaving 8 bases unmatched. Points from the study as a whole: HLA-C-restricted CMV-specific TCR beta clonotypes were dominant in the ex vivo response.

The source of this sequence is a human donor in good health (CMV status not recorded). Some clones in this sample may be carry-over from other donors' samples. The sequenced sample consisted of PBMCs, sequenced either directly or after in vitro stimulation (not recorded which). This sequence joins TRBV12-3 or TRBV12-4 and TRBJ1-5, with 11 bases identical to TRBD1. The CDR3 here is CASSPGQGASNQPQHF. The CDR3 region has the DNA TGTGCCAGCAGCCCAGGACAGGGGGCAAGTAATCAGCCCCAGCATTTT.